Each of the 32 T cell receptor beta chains below was sequenced from the same sample in a study of T-cell reconstitution after alpha-beta-depleted transplantation in children. Unique molecular identifiers were incorporated when the TCRbeta library was constructed. From the PCR reads, TCRdb called clonotypes with MiXCR, one entry per CDR3 protein. Of some 830,000 distinct CDR3 sequences in the sample, around 17% are singletons; the top ten hold under 6%. The sample was PBMCs, mostly from graft donor cells, taken 360 days after TCRalphabeta/CD19-depleted stem cell transplant. These receptors were taken from a male patient aged 5 to 17 who had a stem cell transplant for acute lymphoblastic leukemia, so the T cells may come from the graft donor.

This clonotype showed up just a few times. The rearrangement uses TRBV9 and TRBJ2-7; possibly TRBD1 for D (5 bases). CDR1 and CDR2 from the germline V gene are SGDLS and YYNGEE. Trimming removed 3 bases from V and 3 bases from J, with 16 bases in between. CDR3 length: 15 residues. The CDR3 bases are TGTGCCAGCAGCGACACTGTGGGGCCTAACTACGAGCAGTACTTC. This translates into CASSDTVGPNYEQYF.

This clonotype came up many times. The chain couples TRBV7-2 to TRBJ2-7; no clear D gene. This CDR3 contains 13 residues. Per the germline V gene, CDR1 is SGHTA and CDR2 is FQGNSA. V was trimmed by 3 bases and J by 3 bases, leaving 9 bases between them. CDR3 amino acids: CASSFGPNYEQYF. The CDR3 DNA is TGTGCCAGCAGCTTCGGGCCAAACTACGAGCAGTACTTC.

Only a few counts were recorded for this clonotype. V and J are TRBV5-1 and TRBJ2-1, with unresolved D. V was clipped by 9 bases and J by 7 bases, with 11 bases between them. The CDR3 has 11 residues. Germline V lookup: CDR1 SGHRS, CDR2 YFSETQ. DNA of the CDR3: TGCGCCACTCCGGTAGGGAATGAGCAGTTCTTC. This gives the protein CATPVGNEQFF. The full variable domain, rest sourced from reference TRBV5-1 and TRBJ2-1, is KAGVTQTPRYLIKTRGQQVTLSCSPISGHRSVSWYQQTPGQGLQFLFEYFSETQRNKGNFPGRFSGRQFSNSRSEMNVSTLELGDSALYLCATPVGNEQFFGPGTRLTVL.

A few counts support this clonotype. The J gene is TRBJ2-3, the V gene TRBV7-9; the D call may be TRBD1 or TRBD2 (5 bases each). Per germline, CDR1 SEHNR and CDR2 FQNEAQ (reference sequence). Trimming pared 11 bases from V and 6 bases from J, leaving 9 bases between. The CDR3 totals 10 residues. The CDR3 region is CAGGTDTQYF. CDR3 bases: TGTGCCGGGGGAACGGATACGCAGTATTTT. Combining the CDR3 with reference TRBV7-9 and TRBJ2-3 gives the whole variable domain DTGVSQNPRHKITKRGQNVTFRCDPISEHNRLYWYRQTLGQGPEFLTYFQNEAQLEKSRLLSDRFSAERPKGSFSTLEIQRTEQGDSAMYLCAGGTDTQYFGPGTRLTVL.

V and J are TRBV29-1 and TRBJ2-7; maybe TRBD2 (6 bases). V lost 0 bases and J lost 1, with 13 bases in between. This CDR3 contains 15 residues. In germline, CDR1 is SQVTM, CDR2 ANQGSEA. The CDR3 nucleotides are TGCAGCGTTGAAGAAGGGAGGTTGTCATCCTACGAGCAGTACTTC. Protein: CSVEEGRLSSYEQYF.

At least ten counts were recorded for this clonotype. The chain carries TRBV3-1 and TRBJ1-3; possible D gene TRBD1, 5 bases. The CDR3 is 17 residues long. Germline V lookup: CDR1 LGHDT, CDR2 YNNKEL (reference sequence). Deletions cut 5 bases from V and 2 bases from J, with 19 bases between. The CDR3 DNA is TGTGCCAGCAGCAGGGATAGGGGCAGGCGCACTGGAAACACCATATATTTT. The encoded protein is CASSRDRGRRTGNTIYF. Filled out from reference TRBV3-1 and TRBJ1-3, the complete variable domain reads DTAVSQTPKYLVTQMGNDKSIKCEQNLGHDTMYWYKQDSKKFLKIMFSYNNKELIINETVPNRFSPKSPDKAHLNLHINSLELGDSAVYFCASSRDRGRRTGNTIYFGEGSWLTVV.

This clonotype was found a few times. This sequence joins TRBV7-9 and TRBJ2-1; 8 positions match TRBD2. The J segment lost 4 bases and the V segment lost 2 bases, leaving 4 bases of the junction unmatched. The V gene's germline CDR1 is SEHNR and CDR2 FQNEAQ (reference sequence). This CDR3 spans 15 amino acids. DNA for the CDR3: TGTGCCAGCAGCTTAAAACTAGCGGATTACAATGAGCAGTTCTTC. Translating it yields CASSLKLADYNEQFF.

The genes are TRBV6-2 or TRBV6-3 and TRBJ2-1; 10 positions agree with TRBD2. This CDR3 is 17 amino acids long. Germline CDR1 is MNHEY and CDR2 is SVGEGT. The V and J ends lost 0 bases and 12 bases, in that order; junction bases with no gene match: 14. The CDR3 sequence: CASSYSRTSGTLWVQFF. For the CDR3, the DNA is TGTGCCAGCAGTTACTCGAGGACTAGCGGAACCCTGTGGGTGCAGTTCTTC.

This clonotype was observed a few times. The V and J genes are TRBV7-9 and TRBJ1-4, with a possible D match to TRBD1 (5 bases). The V end was cut by 5 bases, the J end by 8 bases, with 18 bases between. This CDR3 has 15 amino acids. Germline CDR1 SEHNR, CDR2 FQNEAQ (reference sequence). For the CDR3, the DNA is TGTGCCAGCAGCCGGTCAGGAGGGGTGGAGGAAAAACTGTTTTTT. Translating gives CASSRSGGVEEKLFF. Filled out from reference TRBV7-9 and TRBJ1-4, the complete variable domain reads DTGVSQNPRHKITKRGQNVTFRCDPISEHNRLYWYRQTLGQGPEFLTYFQNEAQLEKSRLLSDRFSAERPKGSFSTLEIQRTEQGDSAMYLCASSRSGGVEEKLFFGSGTQLSVL.

Only a few counts were recorded for this clonotype. The V call is TRBV4-1, the J call TRBJ2-7, with D tentatively TRBD1 or TRBD2 (6 bases each). This CDR3 region has 16 residues. Trimming stripped 0 bases from V and 3 bases from J, with 15 bases between. Germline values: CDR1 MGHRA, CDR2 YSYEKL. CDR3 in DNA: TGCGCCAGCAGCCAAGATCGCGTAGGGGGGTTCTACGAGCAGTACTTC. The encoded protein is CASSQDRVGGFYEQYF.

The table lists this clonotype with many counts. The CDR3 loop reads CASSQDTTGFSYEQYF. In DNA form, the CDR3 reads TGCGCCAGCAGCCAAGATACTACAGGGTTCTCCTACGAGCAGTACTTC. The rearrangement joins TRBV4-1 to TRBJ2-7; a possible D gene is TRBD1 (6 bases). Germline CDR1 and CDR2: MGHRA and YSYEKL. The CDR3 is made up of 16 amino acids. Deletions cut 0 bases from V and 0 bases from J, with 12 bases between.

This clonotype was observed a few times. The chain couples TRBV29-1 to TRBJ2-7; 8 bases agree with TRBD2. This CDR3 spans 13 amino acids. Trimming took 3 bases from V and 2 from J; bases not matched to a gene: 3. The germline V gene encodes CDR1 SQVTM and CDR2 ANQGSEA. CDR3 loop: CSVETSETYEQYF. CDR3 coding DNA: TGCAGCGTTGAGACTAGCGAGACCTACGAGCAGTACTTC.

The rearrangement joins TRBV12-3 or TRBV12-4 to TRBJ2-7; either TRBD1 or TRBD2 may supply D (5 bases each). CDR3 size: 14 residues. The ends were cut back, 3 bases at V and 2 bases at J, with 11 bases in the middle. CDR3 bases: TGTGCCAGCAGTTTTACTAGGGGAACCTACGAGCAGTACTTC. It encodes CASSFTRGTYEQYF.

This sequence joins TRBV27 and TRBJ2-5, with 9 positions matching TRBD2. The V and J ends lost 3 bases and 5 bases, in that order; junction bases with no gene match: 16. Per germline, CDR1 MNHEY and CDR2 SMNVEV (reference sequence). This CDR3 is built from 18 residues. CDR3 coding DNA: TGTGCCAGCAGTTTCGCGGGGGGGTTGGTAGGGGACTGGGAGACCCAGTACTTC. Residues: CASSFAGGLVGDWETQYF.

V is TRBV12-3 or TRBV12-4 and J is TRBJ2-1; tentatively, D is TRBD1 or TRBD2 (6 bases each). The germline V and J ends were trimmed by 8 bases and 4 bases, with 18 bases remaining between them. The CDR3 consists of 15 residues. The DNA for the CDR3 is TGTGCCAGCTCTTCGGGGGCTAGCGTTTACAATGAGCAGTTCTTC. This gives the protein CASSSGASVYNEQFF.

This clonotype came up many times. The chain carries TRBV25-1 and TRBJ2-1; the D gene is possibly TRBD2 (5 bases). Germline CDR1 and CDR2: MGHDK and SYGVNS. The CDR3 contains 14 residues. V lost 5 bases to trimming and J lost 3 bases, with 11 bases between them. The CDR3 loop reads CASSTSPLYNEQFF. CDR3 in DNA: TGTGCCAGCAGTACTAGTCCCCTCTACAATGAGCAGTTCTTC.

The sample holds a few counts of this clonotype. The rearrangement joins TRBV4-1 to TRBJ2-7; TRBD1 matches at 9 bases. V trimming: 4 bases; J trimming: 3 bases; junction bases outside the gene matches: 10. The CDR3 runs to 16 residues. Germline V gene data show CDR1 as MGHRA and CDR2 as YSYEKL. Here the CDR3 reads CASSLFPRDRDYEQYF. DNA of the CDR3: TGCGCCAGCAGCCTGTTCCCGCGGGACAGGGACTACGAGCAGTACTTC.

This clonotype was recorded at least ten times. The chain has TRBV20-1 and TRBJ2-2; D might be TRBD1 (6 bases). Looked up from germline, CDR1 is DFQATT and CDR2 is SNEGSKA (reference sequence). V lost 2 bases and J lost 5, with 6 bases in between. This CDR3 spans 12 amino acids. CDR3 sequence (DNA): TGCAGTGCTAGAAGGGGGACCGGGGAGCTGTTTTTT. Translation gives CSARRGTGELFF.

This clonotype was detected a few times. The chain joins TRBV20-1 to TRBJ2-3, with TRBD2 matching over 9 bases. V was clipped by 3 bases and J by 0 bases; unmatched bases: 7. The CDR3 totals 16 residues. Germline V gives CDR1 DFQATT, CDR2 SNEGSKA (reference sequence). The CDR3 coding sequence is TGCAGTGCTAGCCCAACTAGCGGGTTTAGCACAGATACGCAGTATTTT. It codes for CSASPTSGFSTDTQYF.

Only a few counts were recorded for this clonotype. V usage is TRBV20-1 and J usage is TRBJ2-5, with TRBD2 identical over 7 bases. Unmatched junction bases numbered 2, after V lost 2 bases and J lost 5 bases. Germline-derived CDR1 and CDR2 are DFQATT and SNEGSKA (reference sequence). The CDR3 is made up of 12 amino acids. CDR3 DNA: TGCAGTGCTAGAAGGGGAGGGGAGACCCAGTACTTC. Translating gives CSARRGGETQYF.

The table lists this clonotype with a few counts. The chain links TRBV29-1 to TRBJ1-3; D remains unclear. The CDR3 consists of 14 residues. Germline loops: CDR1 SQVTM, CDR2 ANQGSEA. Trimming removed 8 bases from V and 1 base from J, with 15 bases in between. CDR3 DNA sequence: TGCAGCCTCATGACGCGGTTATCTGGAAACACCATATATTTT. This translates into CSLMTRLSGNTIYF.

The gene calls are TRBV7-6 and TRBJ2-7, with 14 bases that match TRBD2. The trim removed 5 bases at V and 8 bases at J, leaving 14 bases unmatched. From germline, CDR1 is SGHVS and CDR2 FNYEAQ. CDR3 size: 17 residues. CDR3 sequence reads: CASSPIPRGTSGSQQYF. CDR3 sequence (DNA): TGTGCCAGCAGCCCCATACCGCGAGGGACTAGCGGGAGTCAGCAGTACTTC.

This clonotype showed up just a few times. The rearrangement joins TRBV6-5 to TRBJ2-3, with TRBD2 matching 8 bases. The J segment lost 4 bases and the V segment lost 6 bases, leaving 3 bases of the junction unmatched. CDR1 MNHEY and CDR2 SVGAGI come from the germline V gene. CDR3 size: 13 residues. CDR3 nucleotides: TGTGCCAGCAGGCACGGGAGGGCAGATACGCAGTATTTT. It encodes CASRHGRADTQYF.

In this sample, this clonotype turned up many times. This chain joins TRBV5-1 and TRBJ2-2; 9 positions match TRBD1. The CDR3 runs 14 residues. Germline CDR1 is SGHRS and CDR2 is YFSETQ. V was pared by 4 bases and J by 7 bases, with 5 bases of the junction left unmatched. The CDR3 loop is CASSRDREGGELFF. The CDR3 DNA reads TGCGCCAGCAGCCGGGACAGGGAAGGCGGGGAGCTGTTTTTT.

The V call is TRBV12-3 or TRBV12-4, the J call TRBJ2-1; 8 nucleotides line up with TRBD2. The CDR3 runs 12 residues. V lost 2 bases and J lost 14; bases outside the gene matches: 5. CDR3 sequence reads: CASSLLGLDEFF. Here the CDR3 DNA reads TGTGCCAGCAGTTTACTGGGACTAGATGAGTTCTTC.

The chain joins TRBV12-3 or TRBV12-4 to TRBJ1-6; no reliable D call. The V end was cut by 5 bases, the J end by 2 bases, with 4 bases between. There are 13 residues in the CDR3. This CDR3 is CASSPPYNSPLHF. The CDR3 DNA reads as TGTGCCAGCAGTCCCCCCTATAATTCACCCCTCCACTTT.

This clonotype was counted a few times. The chain couples TRBV5-1 to TRBJ1-2; 9 bases line up with TRBD1. Germline trimming cut 8 bases from V and 5 bases from J; bases unmatched to any gene: 10. Germline CDR1 reads SGHRS; CDR2 reads YFSETQ. This CDR3 has 14 amino acids. The CDR3 sequence is CASMMTGTGYGYTF. DNA for the CDR3: TGCGCCAGTATGATGACCGGGACAGGGTATGGCTACACCTTC.

A few counts support this clonotype. V gene TRBV29-1 combines with J gene TRBJ2-6; 8 bases are shared with TRBD1. With V trimmed by 2 bases and J by 4 bases, 7 bases remained unmatched. The germline gives CDR1 SQVTM, CDR2 ANQGSEA. The CDR3 covers 16 residues. CDR3 nucleotides: TGCAGCGTTGAACAGGGGGCTCAGGCAGGGGCCAACGTCCTGACTTTC. It translates to CSVEQGAQAGANVLTF.

This clonotype was detected a few times. The chain links TRBV5-1 to TRBJ1-6; TRBD1 aligns across 8 bases. Germline V lookup: CDR1 SGHRS, CDR2 YFSETQ. V shed 4 bases and J 7 bases; nucleotides not matched to a gene: 7. This CDR3 region has 15 residues. CDR3 sequence (DNA): TGCGCCAGCAGCCTCCAGACAGGGGAAAATTCACCCCTCCACTTT. Its protein is CASSLQTGENSPLHF.

The chain employs TRBV24-1 and TRBJ1-1, with unresolved D. The CDR3 runs 12 residues. Germline assignment: CDR1 KGHDR and CDR2 SFDVKD. V was cut by 3 bases and J by 5 bases, with 6 bases left in between. CDR3 coding DNA: TGTGCCACCAGTGATGGTCATACTGAAGCTTTCTTT. It specifies CATSDGHTEAFF.

In its sample, this clonotype was seen a few times. The chain recombines TRBV28 with TRBJ2-2; D is perhaps TRBD1 (6 bases). CDR3 length equals 14 residues. Germline values: CDR1 MDHEN, CDR2 SYDVKM. The V gene lost 6 bases and the J gene lost 8 bases, with 16 bases spanning the gap. The CDR3 reads CASRVDRTRGELFF. The CDR3 nucleotides read TGTGCCAGCAGGGTGGACAGAACTCGAGGGGAGCTGTTTTTT.

This chain links TRBV7-9 with TRBJ1-1; D remains unclear. This CDR3 region has 15 residues. Looked up from germline, CDR1 is SEHNR and CDR2 is FQNEAQ (reference sequence). Trimming shortened V by 5 bases and J by 3 bases, and 16 bases separated the two germline ends. This CDR3 is CASSPRAGSDTEAFF. DNA of the CDR3: TGTGCCAGCAGCCCACGTGCGGGGTCGGACACTGAAGCTTTCTTT.